What follows are 30 T cell receptor beta chains derived from one specimen sequenced in a study of beta chain features in type 1 diabetes. The authors reverse transcribed all of the isolated RNA, so sequencing captured expressed TCRB transcripts. This table comes from immunoSEQ multiplex PCR, and its TCRdb copy is limited to in-frame clones, with some not included. The table lists roughly 150,000 clones, 11% of them singletons. The sequenced sample was central memory CD4+ T cells from blood. All receptors derive from a man aged 18 to 30 in good health.

The table lists this clone with many counts. The chain is built from TRBV7-9 and TRBJ2-1; D unresolved. Germline CDR1 and CDR2: SEHNR and FQNEAQ (reference sequence). The CDR3 is 12 amino acids. V gave up 2 bases and J gave up 5 bases, with 4 bases separating them. CDR3 bases: TGTGCCAGCAGCTTAAACCACAATGAGCAGTTCTTC. As protein: CASSLNHNEQFF.

This clone was counted only a few times. This chain uses TRBV15 with TRBJ1-6; no definite D call. The germline gives CDR1 LNHNV, CDR2 YYDKDF (reference sequence). This CDR3 region has 14 residues. With 1 base removed from V and 5 bases from J, the gap between germline ends came to 6 bases. The CDR3 loop reads CATSRVTDNSPLHF. The CDR3 DNA reads TGTGCCACCAGCAGAGTCACAGATAATTCACCCCTCCACTTT.

This clone was found many times. The chain has TRBV25-1 and TRBJ1-2; D might be TRBD1 (6 bases). Trimming cost V 2 bases and J 7 bases, with 8 bases left between them. Germline V gene lookup returns CDR1 MGHDK and CDR2 SYGVNS. This CDR3 has 12 residues. The CDR3 DNA follows: TGTGCCAGCAGTGAAAAGGGGGTTGGCTACACCTTC. It translates to CASSEKGVGYTF.

V is TRBV10-3 and J is TRBJ2-6, with D maybe TRBD1 (5 bases). Germline-derived CDR1 and CDR2 are ENHRY and SYGVKD. Trimming pared 8 bases from V and 4 bases from J, leaving 9 bases between. The CDR3 spans 13 residues. CDR3 sequence (DNA): TGTGCCATCGGGGCGGCAGGGGCCAACGTCCTGACTTTC. It specifies CAIGAAGANVLTF.

Only a few counts were recorded for this clone. This rearrangement joins TRBV5-6 to TRBJ2-6; D remains ambiguous. The CDR3 runs 15 residues. Germline V gene data show CDR1 as SGHDT and CDR2 as YYEEEE. The germline V and J ends were trimmed by 2 bases and 1 base, with 7 bases remaining between them. CDR3 sequence (DNA): TGTGCCAGCAGCTTCTCAGGATCTGGGGCCAACGTCCTGACTTTC. Translating gives CASSFSGSGANVLTF.

The chain recombines TRBV7-2 with TRBJ2-7, with 7 positions matching TRBD1. Germline CDR1 is SGHTA and CDR2 is FQGNSA. Trimming cost V 4 bases and J 1 base; bases outside gene matches: 10. CDR3 length equals 16 residues. CDR3 amino acids: CASSSMDRMGSYEQYF. The CDR3 DNA reads TGTGCCAGCAGCTCCATGGACAGGATGGGGTCCTACGAGCAGTACTTC.

Many counts were recorded for this clone. The V gene is TRBV30, the J gene TRBJ2-6; TRBD1 matches 8 bases. CDR3 length: 17 residues. V trimming: 0 bases; J trimming: 0 bases; junction bases outside the gene matches: 4. The germline gives CDR1 GTSNPN, CDR2 SVGIG (reference sequence). CDR3 DNA sequence: TGTGCCTGGAGTGTAGGGACAGGCATCTCTGGGGCCAACGTCCTGACTTTC. It specifies CAWSVGTGISGANVLTF.

The sample holds a few counts of this clone. The V gene is TRBV4-2, the J gene TRBJ2-3, with D unclear. Trimming cost V 0 bases and J 1 base, with 5 bases left between them. The CDR3 runs 14 residues. Germline V gives CDR1 LGHNA, CDR2 YNFKEQ. CDR3 nucleotide sequence: TGTGCCAGCAGCCAAGACCGGGGCACAGATACGCAGTATTTT. Protein: CASSQDRGTDTQYF.

This clone occurred a few times. The CDR3 here is CASKEGSSPGELFF. CDR3 bases: TGTGCCAGCAAGGAGGGCTCTAGCCCCGGGGAGCTGTTTTTT. The V call is TRBV28, the J call TRBJ2-2, with D possibly being TRBD2 (6 bases). The CDR3 has 14 amino acids. The germline V and J ends were trimmed by 7 bases and 6 bases, with 15 bases remaining between them. Germline V gives CDR1 MDHEN, CDR2 SYDVKM.

The chain employs TRBV27 and TRBJ2-7; D unclear. The V and J ends lost 2 bases and 0 bases respectively, with 8 bases between them. The CDR3 spans 14 residues. Germline loops: CDR1 MNHEY, CDR2 SMNVEV (reference sequence). Here the CDR3 DNA reads TGTGCCAGCAGTTTAAAGGCAGGCTCCTACGAGCAGTACTTC. Encoded protein: CASSLKAGSYEQYF.

The rearrangement uses TRBV11-3 and TRBJ2-7; 11 nucleotides agree with TRBD2. Germline CDR1 reads SGHNT; CDR2 reads YENEEA. This CDR3 is 15 amino acids long. The V segment lost 5 bases and the J segment 5 bases; nucleotides outside the gene matches: 8. The DNA of the CDR3 is TGTGCCAGCAGCGAAGTAGCGGGAGGGAAGGACGAGCAGTACTTC. This encodes CASSEVAGGKDEQYF.

This clone showed up just a few times. V gene TRBV9 combines with J gene TRBJ2-5; D uncertain. Trimming left V 0 bases short and J 2 bases short, with 5 bases between. The CDR3 loop spans 13 amino acids. The germline V gene encodes CDR1 SGDLS and CDR2 YYNGEE. CDR3 residues: CASSVGWQETQYF. CDR3 nucleotide sequence: TGTGCCAGCAGCGTAGGGTGGCAAGAGACCCAGTACTTC.

This chain joins TRBV2 and TRBJ1-5; no definite D call. Trimming removed 6 bases at V and 3 bases at J, with 12 bases between. Germline V gene lookup returns CDR1 SNHLY and CDR2 FYNNEI. The CDR3 loop spans 14 amino acids. CDR3 loop: CASSLEADNQPQHF. Here the CDR3 DNA reads TGTGCCAGCAGCCTCGAGGCGGACAATCAGCCCCAGCATTTT.

This clone was picked up a small number of times. This sequence joins TRBV18 and TRBJ2-3; D may be TRBD2 (5 bases). The germline CDR1 and CDR2 sequences are KGHSH and LQKENI. V lost 4 bases to trimming and J lost 1 base, with 6 bases between them. The CDR3 length is 13 residues. In nucleotides, the CDR3 is TGTGCCAGCTCACGGGGAGGCACAGATACGCAGTATTTT. This encodes CASSRGGTDTQYF.

V gene TRBV7-6 combines with J gene TRBJ2-4, with D possibly being TRBD2 (6 bases). The ends were cut back, 1 base at V and 2 bases at J, with 12 bases in the middle. Per the germline V gene, CDR1 is SGHVS and CDR2 is FNYEAQ. The CDR3 covers 16 residues. CDR3 sequence: CASSLGGDPSKNIQYF. The CDR3 DNA sequence: TGTGCCAGCAGCTTAGGCGGGGACCCCTCCAAAAACATTCAGTACTTC. Using reference TRBV7-6 and TRBJ2-4 for the parts outside the CDR3, the full variable domain is GAGVSQSPRYKVTKRGQDVALRCDPISGHVSLYWYRQALGQGPEFLTYFNYEAQQDKSGLPNDRFSAERPEGSISTLTIQRTEQRDSAMYRCASSLGGDPSKNIQYFGAGTRLSVL.

The rearrangement joins TRBV19 to TRBJ2-7; a possible D gene is TRBD2 (6 bases). Germline V gene lookup returns CDR1 LNHDA and CDR2 SQIVND (reference sequence). CDR3 length: 13 residues. V dropped 3 bases and J dropped 3 bases, with 9 bases sitting between them. In nucleotides, the CDR3 is TGTGCCAGTAGTATGGAGACTAGCTACGAGCAGTACTTC. It codes for CASSMETSYEQYF.

This clone appeared many times. The chain links TRBV9 to TRBJ1-2, with 9 bases fitting TRBD1. Germline V gives CDR1 SGDLS, CDR2 YYNGEE. The CDR3 extends over 14 amino acids. The V segment lost 4 bases and the J segment 3 bases; nucleotides outside the gene matches: 4. The DNA of the CDR3 is TGTGCCAGCAGCCCCGGGACAGGGCACTATGGCTACACCTTC. Translation: CASSPGTGHYGYTF.

V is TRBV10-3 and J is TRBJ2-5; 10 bases agree with TRBD2. The CDR3 has 16 amino acids. V was pared by 8 bases and J by 0 bases, with 9 bases of the junction left unmatched. Germline CDR1 is ENHRY and CDR2 is SYGVKD. The CDR3 sequence is CAIPRLAGVHQETQYF. Written as DNA, the CDR3 is TGTGCCATCCCGAGGCTAGCGGGAGTCCACCAAGAGACCCAGTACTTC.

This clone turned up a few times. The chain joins TRBV10-3 to TRBJ1-1, with TRBD1 matching over 10 bases. CDR3 size: 14 residues. Looked up from germline, CDR1 is ENHRY and CDR2 is SYGVKD. With V trimmed by 4 bases and J by 4 bases, 3 bases remained unmatched. DNA of the CDR3: TGTGCCATCAGTGTTGGACAGGGGGGCACTGAAGCTTTCTTT. Translating it yields CAISVGQGGTEAFF.

The rearrangement uses TRBV5-5 and TRBJ1-4; D is ambiguous. CDR3 length equals 14 residues. Germline V gene sequence: CDR1 SGHKS, CDR2 YYEKEE (reference sequence). Between the trimmed V and J ends, which lost 5 bases and 8 bases, there was a span of 16 bases. CDR3 loop: CASRPTGVFEKLFF. The DNA for the CDR3 is TGTGCCAGCAGACCGACCGGGGTTTTCGAAAAACTGTTTTTT.

This clone was seen a handful of times. V and J are TRBV29-1 and TRBJ1-2; D call uncertain. V shed 4 bases and J shed 6 bases, with 12 bases lying between them. The CDR3 consists of 12 residues. CDR1 and CDR2 (germline): SQVTM, ANQGSEA. The CDR3 loop reads CSVVGGTDGYTF. The CDR3 bases are TGCAGCGTTGTAGGCGGAACGGATGGCTACACCTTC.

The chain joins TRBV7-2 to TRBJ2-7; 7 bases map to TRBD1. V trimming: 10 bases; J trimming: 1 base; junction bases outside the gene matches: 10. The CDR3 loop spans 14 amino acids. The V gene's germline CDR1 is SGHTA and CDR2 FQGNSA. The DNA for the CDR3 is TGTGCCATCTCCGCCGGGACAGTTTCCTACGAGCAGTACTTC. Encoded protein: CAISAGTVSYEQYF.

In its sample, this clone was seen a few times. The J gene is TRBJ2-7, the V gene TRBV7-9; the D is unclear. The CDR3 totals 13 residues. Germline CDR1 and CDR2: SEHNR and FQNEAQ (reference sequence). The V gene lost 3 bases and the J gene lost 2 bases, with 8 bases spanning the gap. CDR3 protein: CASSLADAYEQYF. In DNA form, the CDR3 reads TGTGCCAGCAGCTTGGCAGATGCCTACGAGCAGTACTTC.

A few counts support this clone. The chain links TRBV4-2 to TRBJ2-5; D perhaps matches TRBD1 (6 bases). This CDR3 is built from 16 residues. Trimming removed 4 bases at V and 5 bases at J, with 20 bases between. Germline CDR1 is LGHNA and CDR2 is YNFKEQ. The CDR3: CASSLAHREPRETQYF. CDR3 DNA sequence: TGTGCCAGCAGCCTAGCCCACAGGGAACCCCGGGAGACCCAGTACTTC.

The genes are TRBV5-1 and TRBJ1-4, with 7 bases fitting TRBD1. Trimming removed 3 bases from V and 10 bases from J; junction bases left unmatched: 9. In germline, CDR1 is SGHRS, CDR2 YFSETQ. The CDR3 covers 14 residues. The CDR3 DNA follows: TGCGCCAGCAGCTGGGGACAGACCTTGGGAAAACTGTTTTTT. Amino acid sequence: CASSWGQTLGKLFF.

The chain joins TRBV6-5 to TRBJ2-7, with D possibly TRBD2 on 6 matching bases. V gave up 9 bases and J gave up 0 bases, with 15 bases separating them. The CDR3 is 14 amino acids. The V gene's germline CDR1 is MNHEY and CDR2 SVGAGI. CDR3 protein: CASWRDPSSYEQYF. The CDR3 DNA is TGTGCCAGTTGGCGGGATCCTAGCTCCTACGAGCAGTACTTC.

This chain connects TRBV7-2 to TRBJ2-5; the D is unclear. V was trimmed by 1 base and J by 9 bases, leaving 12 bases between them. CDR1 and CDR2 (germline): SGHTA, FQGNSA. This CDR3 comprises 13 residues. CDR3 DNA: TGTGCCAGCAGCTTAGGAAGGGCCCTGGCCCAGTACTTC. Translated, it gives CASSLGRALAQYF.

Only a few counts were recorded for this clone. The same CDR3 can be traced to other DNA sequences in this sample. The chain joins TRBV29-1 to TRBJ2-7; D is unclear. V lost 4 bases, J lost 2 bases, and 9 bases lay in between. The germline gives CDR1 SQVTM, CDR2 ANQGSEA. The CDR3 sequence is 12 residues long. The CDR3 bases are TGCAGCGTTGTGTCAGGAGCCTACGAGCAGTACTTC. It encodes CSVVSGAYEQYF.

This clone was detected a few times. The J gene is TRBJ1-1, the V gene TRBV30; D not resolved. The CDR3 extends over 13 amino acids. CDR1 is GTSNPN and CDR2 is SVGIG in the germline V gene (reference sequence). V lost 0 bases and J lost 0, with 5 bases in between. CDR3 sequence reads: CAWSVALNTEAFF. The CDR3 DNA reads TGTGCCTGGAGTGTGGCCTTGAACACTGAAGCTTTCTTT.

This clone showed up just a few times. This chain joins TRBV29-1 and TRBJ2-7; D not resolved. V gave up 0 bases and J gave up 4 bases, with 19 bases separating them. The CDR3 consists of 16 residues. Germline V gene lookup returns CDR1 SQVTM and CDR2 ANQGSEA. The CDR3 loop is CSVEDPVSDNRYEQYF. The CDR3 DNA follows: TGCAGCGTTGAAGATCCGGTGTCAGACAATCGGTACGAGCAGTACTTC.